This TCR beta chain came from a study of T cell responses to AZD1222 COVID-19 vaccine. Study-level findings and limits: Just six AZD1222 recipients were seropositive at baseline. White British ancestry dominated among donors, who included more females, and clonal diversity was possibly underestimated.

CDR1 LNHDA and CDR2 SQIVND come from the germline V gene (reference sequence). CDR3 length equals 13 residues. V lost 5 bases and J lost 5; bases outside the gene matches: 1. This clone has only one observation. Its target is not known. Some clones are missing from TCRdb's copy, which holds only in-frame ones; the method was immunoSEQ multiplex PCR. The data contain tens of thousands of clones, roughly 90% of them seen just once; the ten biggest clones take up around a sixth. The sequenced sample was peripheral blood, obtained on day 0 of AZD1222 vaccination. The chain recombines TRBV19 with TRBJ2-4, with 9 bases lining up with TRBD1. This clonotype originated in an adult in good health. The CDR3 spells CASSDRGENIQYF. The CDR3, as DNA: TGTGCCAGTAGTGACAGGGGGGAAAACATTCAGTACTTC.